This T cell receptor beta chain was captured in a study of identical twins. For this clonotype: The antigen is unknown.

Template switching supplied a universal primer site; unique molecular identifiers were carried on the cDNA. TCRdb fed the 5' RACE reads into MiXCR, producing one record per CDR3 protein. This repertoire shows hundreds of thousands of distinct CDR3 sequences, around 7.5% found once; its top ten account for roughly 1.6%. Study-level findings and limits: Twins shared out-of-frame alpha sequences with excess low generation probability. The models systematically underestimated how much out-of-frame TCR alpha was shared in monozygotic twins.

The V end lost 0 bases, the J end lost 5 bases, and 17 bases lay between the germline ends. The CDR3 length is 16 residues. Germline V gene sequence: CDR1 LNHNV, CDR2 YYDKDF (reference sequence). This sample also appeared in a second study, on yellow fever vaccine responses in identical twins.

The receptor was derived from a woman aged 18 to 35 in good health. This rearrangement joins TRBV15 to TRBJ2-7, with D maybe TRBD1 (8 bases). Sequencing used PBMCs. In DNA, the CDR3 is TGTGCCACCAGCAGAGATCGAGCGGGACAGGCGAACGAGCAGTACTTC. This translates into CATSRDRAGQANEQYF. Supplemented by reference TRBV15 and TRBJ2-7, the full variable domain reads DAMVIQNPRYQVTQFGKPVTLSCSQTLNHNVMYWYQQKSSQAPKLLFHYYDKDFNNEADTPDNFQSRRPNTSFCFLDIRSPGLGDTAMYLCATSRDRAGQANEQYFGPGTRLTVT.